This T cell receptor beta chain emerged from a study of blood T cell repertoires in COVID-19. Overall study: COVID-19 samples collected from the United States, Italy and Spain covered acute and convalescent phases. T cells, B-cell-depleted T cells, or PBMCs provided the cDNA or gDNA that served as material.

Recruited during active infection, patients (from Seattle) were subsequently followed longitudinally. Study processing details: Estimation of nucleated cell counts relied on the amplification of reference gene primers. Generated by immunoSEQ multiplex PCR, the TCRdb table keeps only in-frame clones and is missing some. Clone size and V and J calls were adopted from that table, with D and trimming inferred from the DNA. The sample holds around 120,000 clones, roughly nine tenths seen once. This CDR3 is 14 amino acids long. Germline CDR1 and CDR2: MNHEY and SVGEGT. V lost 4 bases and J 3 bases, leaving 10 bases between the germline ends.

Input material: peripheral blood. The V call is TRBV6-2 or TRBV6-3, the J call TRBJ2-1, with D possibly being TRBD2 (7 bases). The sequence derives from a man aged 55-75 years with COVID-19, enrolled during active disease. In DNA form, the CDR3 reads TGTGCCAGCAGTTTGGGGGGGCTCTACAATGAGCAGTTCTTC. It encodes CASSLGGLYNEQFF.